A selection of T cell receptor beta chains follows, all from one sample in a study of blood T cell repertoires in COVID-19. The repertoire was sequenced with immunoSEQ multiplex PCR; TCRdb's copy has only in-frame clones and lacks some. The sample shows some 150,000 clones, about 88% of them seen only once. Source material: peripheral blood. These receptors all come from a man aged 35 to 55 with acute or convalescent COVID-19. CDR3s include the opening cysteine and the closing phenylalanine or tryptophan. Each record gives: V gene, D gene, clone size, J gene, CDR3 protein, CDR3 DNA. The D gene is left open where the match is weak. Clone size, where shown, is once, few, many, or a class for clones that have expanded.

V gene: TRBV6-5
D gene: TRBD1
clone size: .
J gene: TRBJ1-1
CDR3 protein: CASSSLSRGVTEAFF
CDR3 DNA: TGTGCCAGCAGTTCCTTAAGCAGGGGGGTCACTGAAGCTTTCTTT

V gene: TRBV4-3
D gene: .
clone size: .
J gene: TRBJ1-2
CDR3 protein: CASSQDARGGGYTF
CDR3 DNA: TGCGCCAGCAGCCAAGATGCTCGGGGGGGTGGCTACACCTTC

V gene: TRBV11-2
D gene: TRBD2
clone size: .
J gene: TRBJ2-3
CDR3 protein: CASSYKLAGPRDTQYF
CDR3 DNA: TGTGCCAGCAGCTATAAACTAGCGGGGCCCCGGGATACGCAGTATTTT

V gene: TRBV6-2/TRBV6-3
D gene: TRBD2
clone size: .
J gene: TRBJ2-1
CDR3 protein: CASSYLAVRNNEQFF
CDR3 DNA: TGTGCCAGCAGTTACCTAGCGGTCCGGAACAATGAGCAGTTCTTC

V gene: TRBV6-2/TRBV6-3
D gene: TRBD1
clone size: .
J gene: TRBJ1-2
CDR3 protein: CASIPEGQGTDYGYTF
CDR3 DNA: TGTGCCAGCATCCCCGAAGGACAGGGGACGGACTATGGCTACACCTTC

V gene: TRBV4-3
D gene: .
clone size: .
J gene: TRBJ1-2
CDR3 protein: CASSQDLDSSNYGYTF
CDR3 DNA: TGCGCCAGCAGCCAAGATCTGGACAGTTCTAACTATGGCTACACCTTC

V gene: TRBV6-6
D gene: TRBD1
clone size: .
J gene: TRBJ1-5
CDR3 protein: CASRSHTGTGLQPQHF
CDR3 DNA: TGTGCCAGCAGATCCCACACCGGGACAGGGCTTCAGCCCCAGCATTTT

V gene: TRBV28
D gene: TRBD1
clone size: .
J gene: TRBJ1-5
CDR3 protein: CASKPGQDRWAQHF
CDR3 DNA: TGTGCCAGCAAGCCAGGACAGGACCGTTGGGCCCAGCATTTT

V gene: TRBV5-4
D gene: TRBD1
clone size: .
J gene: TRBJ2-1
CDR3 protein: CASNGQGALYNEQFF
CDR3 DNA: TGTGCCAGCAACGGACAGGGGGCTTTATACAATGAGCAGTTCTTC

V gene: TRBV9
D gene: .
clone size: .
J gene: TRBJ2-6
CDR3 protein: CASSFRVSGANVLTF
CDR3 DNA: TGTGCCAGCAGTTTCAGGGTTTCTGGGGCCAACGTCCTGACTTTC

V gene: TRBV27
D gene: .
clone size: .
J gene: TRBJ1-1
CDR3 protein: CASSPAGGGENEAFF
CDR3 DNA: TGTGCCAGCAGTCCGGCGGGGGGGGGCGAAAATGAGGCTTTCTTT

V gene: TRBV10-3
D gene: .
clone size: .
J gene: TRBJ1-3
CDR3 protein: CAIRKDRDSGNTIYF
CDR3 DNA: TGTGCCATCAGGAAAGACCGGGACTCTGGAAACACCATATATTTT

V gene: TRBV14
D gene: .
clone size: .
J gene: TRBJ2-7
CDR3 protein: CASSQDGPGLSYEQYF
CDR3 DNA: TGTGCCAGCAGCCAAGACGGTCCGGGACTGTCCTACGAGCAGTACTTC

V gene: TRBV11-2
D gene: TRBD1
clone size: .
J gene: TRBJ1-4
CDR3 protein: CASSFGTGERGEKLFF
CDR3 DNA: TGTGCCAGCAGCTTTGGGACAGGGGAACGAGGAGAAAAACTGTTTTTT

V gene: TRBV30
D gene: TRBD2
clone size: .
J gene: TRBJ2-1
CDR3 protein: CAWSVQAGISNEQFF
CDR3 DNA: TGTGCCTGGAGTGTTCAAGCGGGGATTAGCAATGAGCAGTTCTTC

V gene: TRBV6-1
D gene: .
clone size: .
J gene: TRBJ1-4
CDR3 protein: CASSEGPLQREKLFF
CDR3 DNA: TGTGCCAGCAGTGAAGGACCGCTACAGCGGGAAAAACTGTTTTTT

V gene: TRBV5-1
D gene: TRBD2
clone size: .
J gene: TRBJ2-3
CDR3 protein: CASSLALAGGPSDTQYF
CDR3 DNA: TGCGCCAGCAGCTTGGCCCTAGCGGGGGGGCCCTCAGATACGCAGTATTTT

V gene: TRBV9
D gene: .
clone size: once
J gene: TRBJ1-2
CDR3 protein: CASSVVPGNYGYTF
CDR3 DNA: TGTGCCAGCAGCGTAGTCCCGGGTAACTATGGCTACACCTTC

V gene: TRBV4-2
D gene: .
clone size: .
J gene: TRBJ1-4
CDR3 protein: CASSQGSGANEKLFF
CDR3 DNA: TGTGCCAGCAGCCAGGGATCGGGAGCTAATGAAAAACTGTTTTTT

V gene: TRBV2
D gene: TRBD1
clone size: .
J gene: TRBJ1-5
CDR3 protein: CASSIGQGAKSNQPQHF
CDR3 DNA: TGTGCCAGCAGTATTGGACAGGGGGCCAAGAGCAATCAGCCCCAGCATTTT

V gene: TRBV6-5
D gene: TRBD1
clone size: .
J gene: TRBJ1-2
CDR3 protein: CASMRTGGGYTF
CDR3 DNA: TGTGCCAGCATGCGGACAGGGGGAGGCTACACCTTC

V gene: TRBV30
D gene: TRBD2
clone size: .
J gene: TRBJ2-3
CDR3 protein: CAWSSPTWLAGGRTDTQYF
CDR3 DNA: TGTGCCTGGAGTTCCCCAACTTGGCTAGCGGGGGGCCGCACAGATACGCAGTATTTT

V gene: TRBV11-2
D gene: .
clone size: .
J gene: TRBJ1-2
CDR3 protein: CASSLGGGNYGYTF
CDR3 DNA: TGTGCCAGCAGCTTGGGCGGGGGGAACTATGGCTACACCTTC

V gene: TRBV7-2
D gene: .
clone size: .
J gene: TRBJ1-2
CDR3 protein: CASSLLGIPNYGYTF
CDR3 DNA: TGTGCCAGCAGCTTATTGGGCATCCCTAACTATGGCTACACCTTC